These T cell receptor beta chains were read from a single sample in a study of CD4 and CD8 cells across lung adenocarcinoma regions. TCRdb fed the PCR reads into MiXCR, producing one record per CDR3 protein. There are 2,300 or so distinct CDR3 sequences in the sample; less than 80% occur only once, and roughly a quarter lies in the top ten. Sequenced material: CD4+ T cells from the center of a lung tumor. These receptor sequences come from a female donor with lung adenocarcinoma. The CD4 and CD8 labels of this study may be unreliable. The CDR3 runs from the conserved cysteine through the conserved F or W. D genes are given only for firm matches. Size values are once, few and many counts, or a class for expanded clones, and some rows have none.

>.|TRBV7-2|.|TRBJ2-7
TGTGCCAGCAGCTTAGACCAGGGCTCCTACGAGCAGTACTTC
CASSLDQGSYEQYF
>.|TRBV6-1|.|TRBJ2-3
TGTGCCAGCCGACTAGACATAGATACGCAGTATTTT
CASRLDIDTQYF
>.|TRBV6-5|.|TRBJ2-3
TGTGCCAGCACTTTGACCCCCGGGAGCACAGATACGCAGTATTTT
CASTLTPGSTDTQYF
>.|TRBV7-3|.|TRBJ2-5
TGTGCCAGCAGCTCTGGGGTAGGGGAGACCCAGTACTTC
CASSSGVGETQYF
>.|TRBV7-8|.|TRBJ2-1
TGTGCCAGCAGCTTAGCGCGGCTCAGTGGTAATGAGCAGTTCTTC
CASSLARLSGNEQFF
>.|TRBV7-2|.|TRBJ2-7
TGTGCCAGCAGCTTAGTACGGGACTTAGCCTACGAGCAGTACTTC
CASSLVRDLAYEQYF
>TRBD1|TRBV7-2|.|TRBJ1-1
TGTGCCAGCAGCACCCGACAGGGAAGAACTGAAGCTTTCTTT
CASSTRQGRTEAFF
>.|TRBV6-5|.|TRBJ2-3
TGTGCCAGCAGGTACACAGATACGCAGTATTTT
CASRYTDTQYF
>.|TRBV6-1|.|TRBJ2-1
TGTGCCAGCAGTGCCCTAGCGCTCACCTACAATGAGCAGTTCTTC
CASSALALTYNEQFF
>TRBD2|TRBV4-1|.|TRBJ2-3
TGCGCCAGCAGCCAAGACCGGGGGGTAGCGGGGGACACAGATACGCAGTATTTT
CASSQDRGVAGDTDTQYF
>TRBD2|TRBV6-1|.|TRBJ2-5
TGTGCCAGCAGTGAAGCATGGCTAGCGGGGCAACAAGAGACCCAGTACTTC
CASSEAWLAGQQETQYF
>.|TRBV6-1|large|TRBJ2-1
TGTGCCAGCACCCTATCGGGCACAGGGTACAATGAGCAGTTTTTC
CASTLSGTGYNEQFF
>.|TRBV12-3/TRBV12-4|.|TRBJ2-1
TGTGCCAGCAGTTTAAAGGGACCGAATGAGCAGTTCTTC
CASSLKGPNEQFF
>.|TRBV6-1|.|TRBJ1-2
TGTGCCAGCAGTGTTAACCCAGGGACGTTTAGAGGCTACACCTTC
CASSVNPGTFRGYTF
>.|TRBV6-5|.|TRBJ2-2
TGTGCCAGCAGTCACGAGGGTGCCAGGGAGCTGTTTTTT
CASSHEGARELFF
>TRBD2|TRBV7-2|.|TRBJ2-3
TGTGCCAGCAGCTTTTCTAGCGGGGGGGCTGGAGATACGCAGTATTTT
CASSFSSGGAGDTQYF
>.|TRBV6-5|.|TRBJ1-2
TGTGCCAGCAGTTACGTTTTGGGGGGCTTTGGCTACACCTTC
CASSYVLGGFGYTF
>.|TRBV6-5|.|TRBJ1-1
TGTGCCAGCAGTTACTCCGGCCTCTTGGGCAACACTGAAGCTTTCTTT
CASSYSGLLGNTEAFF
>TRBD1|TRBV6-1|.|TRBJ2-2
TGTGCCAGCAGTACAGGGGCCGGGGAGCTGTTTTTT
CASSTGAGELFF
>.|TRBV11-3|once|TRBJ2-1
TGTGCCAGCAGCCGCAGCGCTCAATTAGGGGAGCAGTTCTTC
CASSRSAQLGEQFF
>TRBD2|TRBV7-3|.|TRBJ2-1
TGTGCCAGCAGCTTACAGGGGAGCGGGAGTAGACATGAGCAGTTCTTC
CASSLQGSGSRHEQFF
>TRBD2|TRBV6-1|.|TRBJ2-7
TGTGCCAGCAGTGGACTAGCGGGAGGAGGTGAGCAGTACTTC
CASSGLAGGGEQYF
>.|TRBV12-3/TRBV12-4|.|TRBJ2-7
TGTGCCAGCAGTTTAAACAGCGGCGAGCAGTACTTC
CASSLNSGEQYF
>TRBD2|TRBV7-6|few|TRBJ2-1
TGTGCCAGCAGCAAGACTAGCGGGAGGGGCAATGAGCAGTTCTTC
CASSKTSGRGNEQFF
>TRBD1|TRBV6-1|.|TRBJ2-5
TGTGCCAGCACCCGGGGGACAGGGAGCAAGTCGGAGACCCAGTACTTC
CASTRGTGSKSETQYF
>.|TRBV24-1|.|TRBJ1-1
TGTGCCACCAGTGACCCCCGGCCCTCTACAGCGACTCGACCAGGTAACACTGAAGCTTTCTTT
CATSDPRPSTATRPGNTEAFF
>.|TRBV6-1|.|TRBJ2-7
TGTGCCAGCAGTCCCCGGGGCCGGACCTACGAGCAGTACTTC
CASSPRGRTYEQYF
>.|TRBV10-1|once|TRBJ2-2
TGCGCCAGCAGTCCTTCCACGGAGGCCGGGGAGCTGTTTTTT
CASSPSTEAGELFF
>TRBD2|TRBV4-2|.|TRBJ2-3
TGTGCCAGCAGCCAAGGGGAGGGGAGCGGGGGCCGGGACACAGATACGCAGTATTTC
CASSQGEGSGGRDTDTQYF
>.|TRBV11-3|.|TRBJ2-2
TGTGCCAGCAGCCTGGACCGCGGAAGGGCCGGGGAGCTGTTTTTT
CASSLDRGRAGELFF
>.|TRBV11-2|.|TRBJ2-1
TGTGCCAACAGATGTCATGAAAAGGATGAGCAGTTCTTC
CANRCHEKDEQFF
>.|TRBV12-3/TRBV12-4|large|TRBJ2-1
TGTGCCAGCAGTTTCGGGGCACAGAGCAATGAGCAGTTCTTC
CASSFGAQSNEQFF
>.|TRBV7-2|.|TRBJ2-3
TGTGCCAGGAGCCCAGGAGGGCGGAGGGCAGATACCCAGTACTTT
CARSPGGRRADTQYF
>.|TRBV6-1|.|TRBJ1-1
TGTGCCAGCAGTGCCCAGCCGAACACTGAAGCTTTCTTT
CASSAQPNTEAFF
>TRBD1|TRBV14|.|TRBJ2-1
TGTGCCAGCAGCCAAGAGACAGGGGACACCTACAATGAGCAGTTCTTC
CASSQETGDTYNEQFF
>.|TRBV6-1|once|TRBJ2-5
TGTGCCAGCAGTGAATTCCGGGACACCACGGAGACCCAGTACTTC
CASSEFRDTTETQYF
>.|TRBV3-1|once|TRBJ2-5
TGTGCCAGCAGCCAAGTCAGGCGAGAGACCCAGTACTTC
CASSQVRRETQYF
>TRBD2|TRBV6-1|.|TRBJ2-3
TGTGCCAGCAGCCGGGCGGGGGGTGGGGTGCGTGGCCCAGATACGCAGTATTTC
CASSRAGGGVRGPDTQYF
>TRBD1|TRBV6-1|few|TRBJ2-1
TGTGCCAGCAGTGACCCGGGACAGGGAATCAATGAGCAGTTCTTC
CASSDPGQGINEQFF
>.|TRBV6-5|.|TRBJ2-7
TGTGCCAGCAGTTACGCCGGGGGCGCATCGTACGAGCAGTACTTC
CASSYAGGASYEQYF
>.|TRBV6-1|few|TRBJ2-1
TGTGCCAGCACCCCGTGGTCCCCCAATGAGCAGTTCTTC
CASTPWSPNEQFF
>TRBD2|TRBV7-2|few|TRBJ2-5
TGTGCCAGCAGCTTTGGCAGCGGGAGGGCGGAGACCCAGTACTTC
CASSFGSGRAETQYF
>TRBD2|TRBV7-2|.|TRBJ2-7
TGTGCCAGCAGCTCCTCTAGCGGGAGTGAGCAGTACTTC
CASSSSSGSEQYF
>.|TRBV6-1|.|TRBJ2-1
TGTGCCAGCAGTGAAGGGAAATCGGTCCCATCGTACTTC
CASSEGKSVPSYF
>.|TRBV6-1|.|TRBJ2-1
TGTGCCAGCTCCTCTGGGGTTTATGAGCAGTTCTTC
CASSSGVYEQFF
>TRBD2|TRBV6-5|.|TRBJ2-1
TGTGCCAGCAGTTACCGGACTAGCGGGGGGCTTGAGACCCAGTTCTTC
CASSYRTSGGLETQFF
>TRBD2|TRBV6-1|.|TRBJ2-1
TGTGCCAGCAGCCTCATAGCGGGGGTATACAATGAGCAGTTCTTC
CASSLIAGVYNEQFF
>TRBD1|TRBV10-2|.|TRBJ2-2
TGCGCCAGCGTCTCACCAGGGGGCTTCACCGGGGAGCTGTTTTTT
CASVSPGGFTGELFF
>TRBD2|TRBV7-2|.|TRBJ2-1
TGTGCCAGCAGCTTAGATAGCGGGACCTACAATGCGCAGTTCTTC
CASSLDSGTYNAQFF
>.|TRBV6-1|few|TRBJ2-1
TGTGCCAGCAGTGAAGAATACAGCACCTACAATGAGCAGTTCTTC
CASSEEYSTYNEQFF
>.|TRBV11-2|few|TRBJ2-1
TGTGCCAGCAGCCTAAGATCCAATGAGCAGTTCTTC
CASSLRSNEQFF
>TRBD2|TRBV6-4|.|TRBJ2-2
TGTGCCAGCAGTGAGACGCTAGCGGGTACTACCGGGGAGCTGTTTTTT
CASSETLAGTTGELFF
>TRBD2|TRBV7-8|few|TRBJ2-3
TGTGCCAGCAGCTCCGAGGCTCGACTAGCGGGGAATACGCAGTATTTT
CASSSEARLAGNTQYF
>.|TRBV25-1|.|TRBJ2-4
TGTGCCAGCAGCCCGGGGGGCCAGGGAGCCAAAAACACGCAGTACTTC
CASSPGGQGAKNTQYF
>TRBD1|TRBV6-1|.|TRBJ1-2
TGTGCCAGCAGTGAGCTTGGGACAGTTCGTTTTGGCTACACCTTC
CASSELGTVRFGYTF
>.|TRBV7-9|.|TRBJ2-7
TGTGCCAGCAGCTTTGATCCCTACGAGCAGTACTTC
CASSFDPYEQYF
>.|TRBV12-3/TRBV12-4|.|TRBJ2-2
TGTGCCAGTTTCAAGGGAAGCGGGGAGCTGTTTTTT
CASFKGSGELFF